The 4 T cell receptor beta chains given below trace back to one sample, sequenced in a study of blood T cell repertoires in COVID-19. Profiled with immunoSEQ multiplex PCR; TCRdb holds only in-frame clones, not every one. The table shows about 350,000 clones, with around 87% occurring only once. Source material: PBMCs or T cells enriched from blood (not recorded which). The receptor set was obtained from a young woman who had recovered from COVID-19.

This clone has a single count. This chain joins TRBV5-6 and TRBJ2-3, with a possible D match to TRBD1 (5 bases). CDR3 length: 15 residues. Germline V gives CDR1 SGHDT, CDR2 YYEEEE. The germline V and J ends were trimmed by 3 bases and 2 bases, with 13 bases remaining between them. CDR3 protein: CASSSPRVYTDTQYF. The CDR3 DNA follows: TGTGCCAGCAGCTCACCCAGGGTTTACACAGATACGCAGTATTTT.

The chain has TRBV7-8 and TRBJ2-4; no firm D call. This CDR3 is built from 16 residues. In germline, CDR1 is SGHVS, CDR2 FQNEAQ. The V gene lost 2 bases and the J gene lost 4 bases, with 15 bases spanning the gap. The CDR3 coding sequence is TGTGCCAGCAGCTTAAATTTTGGCGGCCTAAAAAACATTCAGTACTTC. Its translation: CASSLNFGGLKNIQYF.

This rearrangement joins TRBV7-9 to TRBJ2-3, with a possible D match to TRBD1 (6 bases). The CDR3 is 16 residues long. V was trimmed by 0 bases and J by 0 bases, leaving 10 bases between them. The germline CDR1 and CDR2 sequences are SEHNR and FQNEAQ (reference sequence). CDR3 protein: CASSLAGAGSTDTQYF. CDR3 nucleotides: TGTGCCAGCAGCTTAGCGGGGGCCGGTAGCACAGATACGCAGTATTTT.

J is TRBJ1-4 and V is TRBV4-3, with D perhaps TRBD1 (5 bases). CDR1 and CDR2 from the germline V gene are LGHNA and YSLEER. CDR3 length: 16 amino acids. The V end lost 5 bases, the J end lost 7 bases, and 20 bases lay between the germline ends. CDR3 nucleotides: TGCGCCAGCAGCGAACTTTGGGGCAGCTTAACTGAAAAACTGTTTTTT. It is translated as CASSELWGSLTEKLFF.